This T cell receptor (beta chain) derives from a study of technical replicates of blood from several donors. The CDR3 totals 17 residues. Germline V lookup: CDR1 MGHRA, CDR2 YSYEKL. V gave up 0 bases and J gave up 11 bases; unmatched junction bases: 15. Clones were read by immunoSEQ multiplex PCR, and TCRdb kept only the in-frame ones, dropping some. The sample has around 56,000 clones; more than 90% are singletons. The source material was PBMCs. The V and J genes are TRBV4-1 and TRBJ2-5; 10 bases fit TRBD1. This sequence originates from a human donor in good health. Some clones in this sample may be carry-over from other donors' samples. CDR3 DNA sequence: TGCGCCAGCAGCCAAGATAGGACCCGGACAGGGGGAGGTGAGCAGTACTTC. This gives the protein CASSQDRTRTGGGEQYF.